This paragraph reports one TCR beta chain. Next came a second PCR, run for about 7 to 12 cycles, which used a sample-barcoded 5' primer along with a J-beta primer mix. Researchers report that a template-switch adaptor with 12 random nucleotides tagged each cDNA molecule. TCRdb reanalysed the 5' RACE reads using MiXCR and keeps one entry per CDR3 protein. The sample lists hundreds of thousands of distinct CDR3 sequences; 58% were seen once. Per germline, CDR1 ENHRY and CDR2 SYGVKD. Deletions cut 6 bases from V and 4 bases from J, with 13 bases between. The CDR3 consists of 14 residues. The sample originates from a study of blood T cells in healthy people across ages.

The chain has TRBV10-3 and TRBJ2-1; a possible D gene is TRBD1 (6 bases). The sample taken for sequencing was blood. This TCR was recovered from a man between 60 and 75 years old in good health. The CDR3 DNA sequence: TGTGCCATCAGCCGGGACACCATTTACAATGAGCAGTTCTTC. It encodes CAISRDTIYNEQFF.